Only one count was recorded for the clone carrying this T cell receptor beta chain. As yet, its antigen is unknown. Germline assignment: CDR1 MGHRA and CDR2 YSYEKL. V trimming: 1 base; J trimming: 5 bases; junction bases outside the gene matches: 5. The CDR3 runs 15 residues. The data were produced by immunoSEQ multiplex PCR, yet TCRdb's version contains in-frame clones alone and is incomplete. This table holds 130,000 to 150,000 clones, about nine tenths found once. The entry originates in a study of cytomegalovirus exposure and HLA in healthy donors. Study results and limitations: CMV antigen specificity of three CMV-associated chains was confirmed in vitro.

The sample was PBMCs. The chain uses TRBV4-1 and TRBJ2-1, with 7 bases that match TRBD2. The receptor was derived from a young man in good health and CMV-seropositive. The CDR3 spells CASSQVTRGDNEQFF. The CDR3 region has the DNA TGCGCCAGCAGCCAAGTTACCCGGGGGGACAATGAGCAGTTCTTC.